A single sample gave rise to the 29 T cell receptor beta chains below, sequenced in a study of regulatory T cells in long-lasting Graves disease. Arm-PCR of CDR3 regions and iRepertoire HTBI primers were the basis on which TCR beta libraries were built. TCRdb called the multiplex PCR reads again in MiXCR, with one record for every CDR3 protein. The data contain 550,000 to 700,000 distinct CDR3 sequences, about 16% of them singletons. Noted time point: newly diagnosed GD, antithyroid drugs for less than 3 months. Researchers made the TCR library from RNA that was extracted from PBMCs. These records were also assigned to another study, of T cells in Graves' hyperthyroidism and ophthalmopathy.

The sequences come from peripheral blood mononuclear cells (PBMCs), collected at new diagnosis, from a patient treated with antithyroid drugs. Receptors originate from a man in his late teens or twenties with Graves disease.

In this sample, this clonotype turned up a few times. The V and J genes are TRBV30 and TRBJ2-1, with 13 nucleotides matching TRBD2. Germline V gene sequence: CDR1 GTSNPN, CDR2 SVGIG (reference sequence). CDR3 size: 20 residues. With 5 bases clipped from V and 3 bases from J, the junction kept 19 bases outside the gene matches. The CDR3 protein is CAWSLTGLAGPRAIYNEQFF. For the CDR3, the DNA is TGTGCCTGGTCCCTTACGGGACTAGCGGGACCGCGAGCTATCTACAATGAGCAGTTCTTC.

CDR3 sequence (DNA): TGTGCCAGCAGCGTGGGAGGAGGGGAGACCCAGTACTTC. This translates into CASSVGGGETQYF. V gene TRBV9 combines with J gene TRBJ2-5; D possibly corresponds to TRBD2 (6 bases). V lost 2 bases and J 5 bases, leaving 10 bases between the germline ends. The length of the CDR3 is 13 residues. Germline assignment: CDR1 SGDLS and CDR2 YYNGEE.

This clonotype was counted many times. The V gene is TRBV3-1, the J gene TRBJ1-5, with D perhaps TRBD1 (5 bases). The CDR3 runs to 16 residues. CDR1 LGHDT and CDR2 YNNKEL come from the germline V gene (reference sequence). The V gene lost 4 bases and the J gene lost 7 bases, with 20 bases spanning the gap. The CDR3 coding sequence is TGTGCCAGCAGCCGCGGTTCGGGGGATCGAGAACAGCCCCAGCATTTT. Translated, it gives CASSRGSGDREQPQHF.

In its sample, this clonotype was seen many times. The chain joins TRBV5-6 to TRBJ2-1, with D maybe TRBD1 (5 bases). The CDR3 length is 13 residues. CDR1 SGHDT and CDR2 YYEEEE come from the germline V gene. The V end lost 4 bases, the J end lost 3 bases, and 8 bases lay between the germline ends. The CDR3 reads CASSKTDYNEQFF. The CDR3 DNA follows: TGTGCCAGCAGCAAGACAGACTACAATGAGCAGTTCTTC.

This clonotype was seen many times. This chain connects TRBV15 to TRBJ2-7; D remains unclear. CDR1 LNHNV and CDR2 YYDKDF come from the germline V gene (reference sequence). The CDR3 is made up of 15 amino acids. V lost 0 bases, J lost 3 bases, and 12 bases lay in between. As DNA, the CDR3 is TGTGCCACCAGCAGAGAAAGGGCAGAGTACTACGAGCAGTACTTC. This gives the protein CATSRERAEYYEQYF.

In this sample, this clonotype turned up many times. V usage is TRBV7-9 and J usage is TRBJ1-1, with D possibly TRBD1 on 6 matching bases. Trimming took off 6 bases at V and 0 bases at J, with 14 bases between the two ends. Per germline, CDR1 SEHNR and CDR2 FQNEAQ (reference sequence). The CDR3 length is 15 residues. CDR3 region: CASRAGELMNTEAFF. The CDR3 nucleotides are TGTGCCAGCAGGGCAGGGGAATTGATGAACACTGAAGCTTTCTTT.

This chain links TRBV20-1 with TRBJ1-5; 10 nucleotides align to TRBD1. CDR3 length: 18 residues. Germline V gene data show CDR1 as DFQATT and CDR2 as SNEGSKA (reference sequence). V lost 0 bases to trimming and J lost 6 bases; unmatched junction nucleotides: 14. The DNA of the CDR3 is TGCAGTGCTAGAGAAGGGACAGGGGTAGATACCACGAGTCAGCCCCAGCATTTT. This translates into CSAREGTGVDTTSQPQHF.

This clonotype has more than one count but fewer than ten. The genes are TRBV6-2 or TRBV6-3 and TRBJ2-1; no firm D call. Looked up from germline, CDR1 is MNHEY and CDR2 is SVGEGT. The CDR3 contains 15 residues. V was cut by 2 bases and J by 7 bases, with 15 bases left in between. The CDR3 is CASSYPNGIANEQFF. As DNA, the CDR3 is TGTGCCAGCAGTTACCCTAATGGGATTGCAAATGAGCAGTTCTTC.

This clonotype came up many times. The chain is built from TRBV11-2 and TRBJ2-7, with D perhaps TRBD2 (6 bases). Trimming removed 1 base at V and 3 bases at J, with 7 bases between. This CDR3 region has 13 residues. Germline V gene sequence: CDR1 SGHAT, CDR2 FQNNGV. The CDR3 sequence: CASSLVGGYEQYF. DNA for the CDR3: TGTGCCAGCAGCTTAGTGGGAGGCTACGAGCAGTACTTC.

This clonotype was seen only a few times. The CDR3 loop is CASSFSRDRVGDTQYF. The CDR3, as DNA: TGTGCCAGCAGCTTCAGTCGGGACAGGGTCGGAGATACGCAGTATTTT. The chain joins TRBV9 to TRBJ2-3; 9 bases line up with TRBD1. Losses at the gene ends were 4 bases for V and 5 bases for J; bases not matched to a gene: 11. The CDR3 spans 16 residues. Germline values: CDR1 SGDLS, CDR2 YYNGEE.

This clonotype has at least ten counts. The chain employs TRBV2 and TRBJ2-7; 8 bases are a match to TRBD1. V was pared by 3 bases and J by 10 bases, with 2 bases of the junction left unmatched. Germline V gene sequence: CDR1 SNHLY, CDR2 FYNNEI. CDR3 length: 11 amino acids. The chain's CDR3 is CASSEDRVQYF. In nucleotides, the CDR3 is TGTGCCAGCAGTGAGGACAGGGTTCAGTACTTC.

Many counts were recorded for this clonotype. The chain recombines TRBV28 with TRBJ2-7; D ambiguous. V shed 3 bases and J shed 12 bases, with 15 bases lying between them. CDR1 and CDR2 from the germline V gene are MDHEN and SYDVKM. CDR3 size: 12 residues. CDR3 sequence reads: CASSFARYGLYF. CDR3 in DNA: TGTGCCAGCAGTTTCGCACGATACGGTCTGTACTTC.

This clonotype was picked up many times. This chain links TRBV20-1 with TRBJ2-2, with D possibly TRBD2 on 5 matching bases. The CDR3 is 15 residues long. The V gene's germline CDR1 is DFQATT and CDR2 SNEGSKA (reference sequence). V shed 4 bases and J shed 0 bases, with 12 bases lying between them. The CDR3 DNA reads TGCAGTGCTAAAGGTAGCGCCTCGAACACCGGGGAGCTGTTTTTT. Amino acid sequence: CSAKGSASNTGELFF.

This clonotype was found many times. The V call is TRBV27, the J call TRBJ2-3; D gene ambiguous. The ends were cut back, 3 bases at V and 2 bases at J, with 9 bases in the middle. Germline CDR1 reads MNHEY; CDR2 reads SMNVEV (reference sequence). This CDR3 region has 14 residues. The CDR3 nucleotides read TGTGCCAGCAGTTTTCAGCGCTCCACAGATACGCAGTATTTT. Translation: CASSFQRSTDTQYF.

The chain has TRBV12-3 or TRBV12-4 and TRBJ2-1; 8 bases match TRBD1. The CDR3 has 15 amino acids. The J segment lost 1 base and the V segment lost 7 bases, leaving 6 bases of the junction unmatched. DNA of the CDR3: TGTGCCAGCACCTTCAGACAGGGGTCCTACAATGAGCAGTTCTTC. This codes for CASTFRQGSYNEQFF.

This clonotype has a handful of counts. CDR3 loop: CSASGGSSMNTEAFF. In DNA form, the CDR3 reads TGCAGTGCTAGTGGGGGTTCTAGTATGAACACTGAAGCTTTCTTT. This chain joins TRBV20-1 and TRBJ1-1; perhaps TRBD1 as D (5 bases). With 3 bases removed from V and 0 bases from J, the gap between germline ends came to 14 bases. Germline V gene data show CDR1 as DFQATT and CDR2 as SNEGSKA (reference sequence). The CDR3 extends over 15 amino acids.

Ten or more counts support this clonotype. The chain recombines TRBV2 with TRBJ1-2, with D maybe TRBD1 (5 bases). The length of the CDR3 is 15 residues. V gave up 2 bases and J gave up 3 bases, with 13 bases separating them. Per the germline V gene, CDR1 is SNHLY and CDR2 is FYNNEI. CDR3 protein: CASSETAGIDYGYTF. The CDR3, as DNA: TGTGCCAGCAGTGAAACGGCAGGGATTGACTATGGCTACACCTTC.

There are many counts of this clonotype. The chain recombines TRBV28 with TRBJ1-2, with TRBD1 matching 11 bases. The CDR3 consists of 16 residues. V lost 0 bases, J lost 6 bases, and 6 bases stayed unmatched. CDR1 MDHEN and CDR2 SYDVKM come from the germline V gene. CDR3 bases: TGTGCCAGCAGTTTATGGGACAGGGGGCGGCCACATGGCTACACCTTC. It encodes CASSLWDRGRPHGYTF.

DNA for the CDR3: TGTGCTAGTGGTTTGGGACAGGGGGTGTCAGATACGCAGTATTTT. Encoded protein: CASGLGQGVSDTQYF. V gene TRBV12-5 combines with J gene TRBJ2-3; 9 bases agree with TRBD1. The CDR3 sequence is 15 residues long. CDR1 and CDR2 (germline): LGHNT, FRNRAP. The V segment lost 1 base and the J segment 4 bases; nucleotides outside the gene matches: 3. Filled out from reference TRBV12-5 and TRBJ2-3, the complete variable domain reads DARVTQTPRHKVTEMGQEVTMRCQPILGHNTVFWYRQTMMQGLELLAYFRNRAPLDDSGMPKDRFSAEMPDATLATLKIQPSEPRDSAVYFCASGLGQGVSDTQYFGPGTRLTVL.

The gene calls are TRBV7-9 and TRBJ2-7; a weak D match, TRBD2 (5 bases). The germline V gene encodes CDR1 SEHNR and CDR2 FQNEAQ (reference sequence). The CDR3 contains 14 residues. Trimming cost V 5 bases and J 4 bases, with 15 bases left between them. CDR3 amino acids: CASSRPDLSYEQYF. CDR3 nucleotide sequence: TGTGCCAGCAGCAGACCGGACTTATCTTACGAGCAGTACTTC.

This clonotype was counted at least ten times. In nucleotides, the CDR3 is TGTGCCAGCAGCGTCGATGGAGGGGATACGCAGTATTTT. It codes for CASSVDGGDTQYF. V and J are TRBV2 and TRBJ2-3; tentative D call: TRBD2 (6 bases). Between the trimmed V and J ends, which lost 6 bases and 6 bases, there was a span of 13 bases. Germline assignment: CDR1 SNHLY and CDR2 FYNNEI. The CDR3 covers 13 residues.

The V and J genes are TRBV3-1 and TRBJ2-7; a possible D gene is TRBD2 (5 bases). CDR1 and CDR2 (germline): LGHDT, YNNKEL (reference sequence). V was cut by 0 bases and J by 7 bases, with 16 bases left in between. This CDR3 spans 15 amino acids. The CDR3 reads CASSQDRGAFWEQYF. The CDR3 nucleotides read TGTGCCAGCAGCCAAGATCGGGGAGCCTTCTGGGAGCAGTACTTC.

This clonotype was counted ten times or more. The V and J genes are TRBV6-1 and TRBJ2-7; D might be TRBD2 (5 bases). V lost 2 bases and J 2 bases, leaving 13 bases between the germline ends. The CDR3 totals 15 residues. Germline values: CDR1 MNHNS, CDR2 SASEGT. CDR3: CASSERERTPYEQYF. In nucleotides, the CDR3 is TGTGCCAGCAGTGAAAGGGAGCGGACCCCCTACGAGCAGTACTTC.

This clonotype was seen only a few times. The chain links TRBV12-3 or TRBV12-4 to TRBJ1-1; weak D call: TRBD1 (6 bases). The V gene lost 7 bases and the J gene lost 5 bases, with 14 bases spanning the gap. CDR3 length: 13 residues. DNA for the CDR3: TGTGCCAGCAACCCCAGGGGTAGAACTGAAGCTTTCTTT. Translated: CASNPRGRTEAFF.

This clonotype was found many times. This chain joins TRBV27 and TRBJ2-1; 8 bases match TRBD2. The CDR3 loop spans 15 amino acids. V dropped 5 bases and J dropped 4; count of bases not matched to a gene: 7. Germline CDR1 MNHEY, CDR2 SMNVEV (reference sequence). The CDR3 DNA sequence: TGTGCCAGCAGTCCTGGGGTAGCGGGGTACAATGAGCAGTTCTTC. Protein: CASSPGVAGYNEQFF.

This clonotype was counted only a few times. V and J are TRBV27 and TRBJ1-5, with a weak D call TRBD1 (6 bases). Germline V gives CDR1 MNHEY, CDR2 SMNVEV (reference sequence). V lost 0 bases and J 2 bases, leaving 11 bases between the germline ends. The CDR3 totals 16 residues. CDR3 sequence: CASSLSPRQGNQPQHF. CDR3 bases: TGTGCCAGCAGTTTATCTCCCCGACAGGGCAATCAGCCCCAGCATTTT.

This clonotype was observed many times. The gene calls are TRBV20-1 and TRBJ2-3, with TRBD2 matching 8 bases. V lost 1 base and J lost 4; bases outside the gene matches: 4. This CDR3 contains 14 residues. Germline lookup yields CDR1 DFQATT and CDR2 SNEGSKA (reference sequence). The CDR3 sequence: CSARAGGPSDTQYF. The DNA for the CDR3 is TGCAGTGCTAGAGCGGGAGGGCCCTCAGATACGCAGTATTTT.

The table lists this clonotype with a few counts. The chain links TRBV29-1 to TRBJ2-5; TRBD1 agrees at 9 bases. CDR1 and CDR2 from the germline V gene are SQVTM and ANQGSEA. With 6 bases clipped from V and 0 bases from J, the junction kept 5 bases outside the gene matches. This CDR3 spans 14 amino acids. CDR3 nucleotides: TGCAGCGTAGGGACAGGGACGTACCAAGAGACCCAGTACTTC. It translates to CSVGTGTYQETQYF.

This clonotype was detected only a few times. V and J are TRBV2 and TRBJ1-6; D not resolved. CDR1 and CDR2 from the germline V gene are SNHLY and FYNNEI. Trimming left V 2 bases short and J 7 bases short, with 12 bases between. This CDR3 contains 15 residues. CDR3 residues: CASSESWGENSPLHF. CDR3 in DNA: TGTGCCAGCAGTGAAAGTTGGGGTGAAAATTCACCCCTCCACTTT.